Sequencing of this T cell receptor (beta chain) was carried out in a study of cytomegalovirus exposure and HLA in healthy donors. Concerning this clone itself: Its antigen is as yet unknown.

Trimming took 0 bases from V and 6 from J; bases not matched to a gene: 6. Germline CDR1 SGDLS, CDR2 YYNGEE. CDR3 length equals 15 residues. Primers for the PCR totalled 60 Vbeta and 13 Jbeta. Clones were read by immunoSEQ multiplex PCR, and TCRdb kept only the in-frame ones, dropping some. The sample includes 200,000 or so clones, 82% of them seen just once. Study-wide results and limits: Earlier findings revealed that most TCR beta V segments proved productive either about 87% or about 30% of the time. Equally common other TCR beta chains were less clonally expanded than HLA-associated ones, a later analysis found. The authors considered a cluster of highly shared sequence variants likely to be a sequencing artifact.

V and J are TRBV9 and TRBJ2-3; 8 nucleotides align to TRBD2. The TCR comes from a boy between 2 and 15 years old in good health and CMV-seronegative. Sequencing used PBMCs. CDR3 sequence: CASSVAGGAWDTQYF. The CDR3 DNA sequence: TGTGCCAGCAGCGTAGCGGGGGGGGCGTGGGATACGCAGTATTTT.